Sequencing of this T cell receptor beta chain was carried out in a study of T cells in Graves' hyperthyroidism and ophthalmopathy. TCR beta CDR3 sequences were amplified from RNA transcripts. The HTBI primer set served for first-round RT-PCR of the TCR CDR3. TCRdb re-called the multiplex PCR reads with MiXCR, one entry per CDR3 protein. Of approximately 200,000 distinct CDR3 sequences listed, around 17% are singletons. This clonotype has more than one count but fewer than ten. This clonotype was obtained from a man aged 35 to 55 with Graves' hyperthyroidism. The material sequenced was blood.

The CDR3 nucleotides read TGTGCCAGCAGCTTAAATGGCCCTAACTATGGCTACACCTTC. It codes for CASSLNGPNYGYTF. This chain uses TRBV7-2 with TRBJ1-2; D is unresolved. The CDR3 runs 14 residues. Looked up from germline, CDR1 is SGHTA and CDR2 is FQGNSA. V gave up 2 bases and J gave up 0 bases, with 7 bases separating them.